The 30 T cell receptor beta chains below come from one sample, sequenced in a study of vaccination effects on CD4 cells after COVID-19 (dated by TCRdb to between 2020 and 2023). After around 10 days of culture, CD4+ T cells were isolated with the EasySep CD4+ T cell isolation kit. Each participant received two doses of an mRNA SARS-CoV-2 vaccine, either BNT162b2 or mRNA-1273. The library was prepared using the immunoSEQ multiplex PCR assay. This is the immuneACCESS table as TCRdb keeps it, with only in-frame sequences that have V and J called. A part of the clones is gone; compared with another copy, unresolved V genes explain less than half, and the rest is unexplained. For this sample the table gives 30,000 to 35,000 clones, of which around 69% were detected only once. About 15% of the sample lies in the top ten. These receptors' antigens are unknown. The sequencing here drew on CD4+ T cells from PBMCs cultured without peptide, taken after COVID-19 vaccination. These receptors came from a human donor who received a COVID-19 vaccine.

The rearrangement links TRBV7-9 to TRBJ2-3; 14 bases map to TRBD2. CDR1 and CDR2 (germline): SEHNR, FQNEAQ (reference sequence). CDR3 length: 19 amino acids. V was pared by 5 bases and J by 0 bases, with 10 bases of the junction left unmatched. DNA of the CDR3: TGTGCCAGCAGCCTGGGACTAGCGGGAGAGTATACTAGCACAGATACGCAGTATTTT. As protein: CASSLGLAGEYTSTDTQYF.

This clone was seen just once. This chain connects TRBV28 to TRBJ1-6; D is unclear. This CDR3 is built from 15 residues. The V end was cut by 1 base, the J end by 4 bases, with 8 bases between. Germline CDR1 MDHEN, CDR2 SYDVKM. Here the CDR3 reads CASSLSGSYNSPLHF. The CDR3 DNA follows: TGTGCCAGCAGTTTATCAGGCAGTTATAATTCACCCCTCCACTTT.

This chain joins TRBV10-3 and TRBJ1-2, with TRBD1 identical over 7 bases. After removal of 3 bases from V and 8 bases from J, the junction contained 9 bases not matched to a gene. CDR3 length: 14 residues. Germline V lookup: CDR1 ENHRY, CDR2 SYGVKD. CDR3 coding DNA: TGTGCCATCAGTGACCAGACAGGGTCAAGCGGCTACACCTTC. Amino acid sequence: CAISDQTGSSGYTF.

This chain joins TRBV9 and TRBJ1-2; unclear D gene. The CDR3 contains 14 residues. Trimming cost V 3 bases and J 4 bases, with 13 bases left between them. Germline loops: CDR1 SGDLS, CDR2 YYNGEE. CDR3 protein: CASSAIDGPYGYTF. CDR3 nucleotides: TGTGCCAGCAGCGCAATAGACGGACCCTATGGCTACACCTTC.

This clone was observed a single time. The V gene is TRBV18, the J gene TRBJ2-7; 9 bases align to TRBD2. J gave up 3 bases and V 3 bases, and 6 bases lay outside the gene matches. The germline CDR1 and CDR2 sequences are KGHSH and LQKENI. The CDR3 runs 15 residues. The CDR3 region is CASSPSLAGNYEQYF. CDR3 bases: TGTGCCAGCTCACCCAGCCTAGCGGGAAACTACGAGCAGTACTTC.

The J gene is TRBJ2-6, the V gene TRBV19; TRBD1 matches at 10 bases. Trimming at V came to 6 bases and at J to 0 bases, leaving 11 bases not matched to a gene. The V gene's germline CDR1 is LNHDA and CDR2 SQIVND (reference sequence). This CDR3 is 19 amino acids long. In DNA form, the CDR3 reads TGTGCCAGTAGCAAAGAGGGACAGGGGTCTTCCTCTGGGGCCAACGTCCTGACTTTC. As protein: CASSKEGQGSSSGANVLTF.

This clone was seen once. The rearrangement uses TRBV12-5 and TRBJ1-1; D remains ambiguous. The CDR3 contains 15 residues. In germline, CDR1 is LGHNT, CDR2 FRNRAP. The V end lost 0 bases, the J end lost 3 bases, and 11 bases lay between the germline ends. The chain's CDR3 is CASGLVVGGHTEAFF. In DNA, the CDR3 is TGTGCTAGTGGTTTGGTGGTTGGAGGGCACACTGAAGCTTTCTTT. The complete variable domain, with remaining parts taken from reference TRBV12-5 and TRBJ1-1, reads DARVTQTPRHKVTEMGQEVTMRCQPILGHNTVFWYRQTMMQGLELLAYFRNRAPLDDSGMPKDRFSAEMPDATLATLKIQPSEPRDSAVYFCASGLVVGGHTEAFFGQGTRLTVV.

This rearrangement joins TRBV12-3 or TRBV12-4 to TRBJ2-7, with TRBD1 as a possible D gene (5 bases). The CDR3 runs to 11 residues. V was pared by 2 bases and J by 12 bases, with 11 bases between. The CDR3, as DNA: TGTGCCAGCAGTTTAAAGTGGGGCAGGTACTTC. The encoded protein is CASSLKWGRYF.

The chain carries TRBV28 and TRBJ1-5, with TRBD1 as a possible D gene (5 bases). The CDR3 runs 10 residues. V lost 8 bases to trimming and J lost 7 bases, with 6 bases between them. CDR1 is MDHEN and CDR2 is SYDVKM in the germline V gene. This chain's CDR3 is CASGGQPQHF. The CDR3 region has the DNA TGTGCCAGCGGGGGACAGCCCCAGCATTTT.

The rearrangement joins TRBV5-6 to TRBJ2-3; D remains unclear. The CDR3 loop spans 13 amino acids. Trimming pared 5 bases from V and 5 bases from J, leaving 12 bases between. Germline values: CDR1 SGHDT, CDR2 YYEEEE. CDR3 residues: CASSPWALDTQYF. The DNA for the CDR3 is TGTGCCAGCAGTCCGTGGGCCTTAGATACGCAGTATTTT. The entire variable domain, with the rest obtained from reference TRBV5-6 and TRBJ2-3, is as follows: DAGVTQSPTHLIKTRGQQVTLRCSPKSGHDTVSWYQQALGQGPQFIFQYYEEEERQRGNFPDRFSGHQFPNYSSELNVNALLLGDSALYLCASSPWALDTQYFGPGTRLTVL.

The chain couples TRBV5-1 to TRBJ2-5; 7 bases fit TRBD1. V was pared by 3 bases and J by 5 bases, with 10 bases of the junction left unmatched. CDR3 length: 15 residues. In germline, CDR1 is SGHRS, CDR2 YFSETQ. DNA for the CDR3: TGCGCCAGCAGCTCGCAGACAGGGCCGTGGGAGACCCAGTACTTC. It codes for CASSSQTGPWETQYF.

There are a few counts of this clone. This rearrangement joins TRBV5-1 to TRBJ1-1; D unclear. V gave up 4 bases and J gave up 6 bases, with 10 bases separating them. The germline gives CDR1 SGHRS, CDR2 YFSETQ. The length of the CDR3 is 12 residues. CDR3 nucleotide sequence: TGCGCCAGCAGCACTGGTATGCCTGAAGCTTTCTTT. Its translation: CASSTGMPEAFF. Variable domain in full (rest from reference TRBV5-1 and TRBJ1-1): KAGVTQTPRYLIKTRGQQVTLSCSPISGHRSVSWYQQTPGQGLQFLFEYFSETQRNKGNFPGRFSGRQFSNSRSEMNVSTLELGDSALYLCASSTGMPEAFFGQGTRLTVV.

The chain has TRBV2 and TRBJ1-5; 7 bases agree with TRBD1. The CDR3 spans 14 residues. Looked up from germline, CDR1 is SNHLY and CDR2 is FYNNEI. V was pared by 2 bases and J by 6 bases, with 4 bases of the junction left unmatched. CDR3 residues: CASSEQGGPQPQHF. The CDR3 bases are TGTGCCAGCAGTGAACAGGGGGGCCCTCAGCCCCAGCATTTT.

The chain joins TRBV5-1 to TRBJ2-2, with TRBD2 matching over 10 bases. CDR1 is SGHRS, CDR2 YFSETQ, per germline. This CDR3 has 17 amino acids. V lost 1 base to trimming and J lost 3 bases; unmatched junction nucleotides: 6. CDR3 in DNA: TGCGCCAGCAGCTTGATCGGACTAGCGGCACACACCGGGGAGCTGTTTTTT. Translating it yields CASSLIGLAAHTGELFF.

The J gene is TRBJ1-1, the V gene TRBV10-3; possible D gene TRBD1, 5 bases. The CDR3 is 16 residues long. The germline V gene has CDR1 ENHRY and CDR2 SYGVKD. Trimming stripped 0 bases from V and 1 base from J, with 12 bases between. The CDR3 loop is CAISESPRGGNTEAFF. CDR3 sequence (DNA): TGTGCCATCAGTGAGTCCCCGAGGGGAGGGAACACTGAAGCTTTCTTT.

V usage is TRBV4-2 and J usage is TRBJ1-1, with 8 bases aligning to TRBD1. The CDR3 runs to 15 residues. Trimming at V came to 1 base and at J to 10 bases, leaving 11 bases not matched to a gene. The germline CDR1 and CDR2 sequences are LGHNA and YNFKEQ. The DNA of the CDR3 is TGTGCCAGCAGCCAAGCGGGGACAGGCGGATTGCCAGCTTTCTTT. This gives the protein CASSQAGTGGLPAFF.

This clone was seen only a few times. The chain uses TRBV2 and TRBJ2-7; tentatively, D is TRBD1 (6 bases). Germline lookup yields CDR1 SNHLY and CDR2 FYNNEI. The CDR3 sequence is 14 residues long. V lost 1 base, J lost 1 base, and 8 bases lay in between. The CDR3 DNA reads TGTGCCAGCAGTGAAGACAGGGAGTCCTACGAGCAGTACTTC. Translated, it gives CASSEDRESYEQYF.

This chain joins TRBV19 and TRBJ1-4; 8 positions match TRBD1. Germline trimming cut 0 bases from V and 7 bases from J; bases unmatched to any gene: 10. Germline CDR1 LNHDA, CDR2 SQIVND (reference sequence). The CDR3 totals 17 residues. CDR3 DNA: TGTGCCAGTAGTATAGAGCCAGGGGGCTATACTGGTGAAAAACTGTTTTTT. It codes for CASSIEPGGYTGEKLFF. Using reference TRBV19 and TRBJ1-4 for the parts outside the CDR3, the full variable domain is DGGITQSPKYLFRKEGQNVTLSCEQNLNHDAMYWYRQDPGQGLRLIYYSQIVNDFQKGDIAEGYSVSREKKESFPLTVTSAQKNPTAFYLCASSIEPGGYTGEKLFFGSGTQLSVL.

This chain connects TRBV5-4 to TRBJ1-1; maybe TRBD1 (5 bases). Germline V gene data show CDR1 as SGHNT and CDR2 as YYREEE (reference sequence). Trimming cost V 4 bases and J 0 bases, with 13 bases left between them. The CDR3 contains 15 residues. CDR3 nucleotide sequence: TGTGCCAGCAGCGCCAGACAGAGACTGAACACTGAAGCTTTCTTT. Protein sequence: CASSARQRLNTEAFF.

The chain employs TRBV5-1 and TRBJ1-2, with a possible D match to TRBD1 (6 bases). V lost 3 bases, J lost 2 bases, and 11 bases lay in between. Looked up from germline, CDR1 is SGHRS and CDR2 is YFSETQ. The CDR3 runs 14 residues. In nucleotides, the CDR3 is TGCGCCAGCAGCTCGGACAGATGGAACTATGGCTACACCTTC. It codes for CASSSDRWNYGYTF.

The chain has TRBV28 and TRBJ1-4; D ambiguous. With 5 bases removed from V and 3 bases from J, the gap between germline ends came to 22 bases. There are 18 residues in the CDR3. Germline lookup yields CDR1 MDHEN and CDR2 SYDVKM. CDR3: CASSGVRLRLSANEKLFF. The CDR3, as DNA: TGTGCCAGCAGTGGGGTTAGGCTGCGATTATCTGCTAATGAAAAACTGTTTTTT. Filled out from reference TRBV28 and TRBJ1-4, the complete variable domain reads DVKVTQSSRYLVKRTGEKVFLECVQDMDHENMFWYRQDPGLGLRLIYFSYDVKMKEKGDIPEGYSVSREKKERFSLILESASTNQTSMYLCASSGVRLRLSANEKLFFGSGTQLSVL.

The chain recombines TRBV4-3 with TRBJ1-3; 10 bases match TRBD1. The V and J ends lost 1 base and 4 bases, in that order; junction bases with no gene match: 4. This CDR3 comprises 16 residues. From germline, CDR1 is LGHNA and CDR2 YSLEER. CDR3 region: CASSQAGTGAGNTIYF. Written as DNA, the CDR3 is TGCGCCAGCAGCCAAGCCGGGACAGGGGCCGGAAACACCATATATTTT.

In nucleotides, the CDR3 is TGCGCCAGCAGCCAAGATTTGGTAGGGGGGAACGAGCAGTACTTC. Amino acids: CASSQDLVGGNEQYF. The chain combines TRBV4-3 with TRBJ2-7; D could derive from TRBD1 or TRBD2 (6 bases each). The CDR3 runs 15 residues. Germline values: CDR1 LGHNA, CDR2 YSLEER. V was clipped by 0 bases and J by 5 bases, with 14 bases between them.

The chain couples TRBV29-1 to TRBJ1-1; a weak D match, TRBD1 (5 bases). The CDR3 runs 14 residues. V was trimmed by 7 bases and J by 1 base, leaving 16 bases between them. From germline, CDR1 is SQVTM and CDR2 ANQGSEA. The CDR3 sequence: CSATLGQGNTEAFF. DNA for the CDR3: TGCAGCGCAACCTTGGGGCAGGGGAACACTGAAGCTTTCTTT.

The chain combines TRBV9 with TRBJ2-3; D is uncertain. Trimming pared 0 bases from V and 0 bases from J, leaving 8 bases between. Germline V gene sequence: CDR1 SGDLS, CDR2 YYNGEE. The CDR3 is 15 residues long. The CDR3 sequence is CASSVALSSTDTQYF. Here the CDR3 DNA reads TGTGCCAGCAGCGTAGCACTGTCTAGCACAGATACGCAGTATTTT.

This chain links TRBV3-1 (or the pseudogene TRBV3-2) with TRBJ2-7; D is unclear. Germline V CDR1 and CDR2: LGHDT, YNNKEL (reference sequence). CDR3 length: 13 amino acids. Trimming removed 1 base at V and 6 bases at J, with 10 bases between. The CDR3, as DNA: TGTGCCAGCAGCCAAGGGGCTTTAGTCGAGCAGTACTTC. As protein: CASSQGALVEQYF.

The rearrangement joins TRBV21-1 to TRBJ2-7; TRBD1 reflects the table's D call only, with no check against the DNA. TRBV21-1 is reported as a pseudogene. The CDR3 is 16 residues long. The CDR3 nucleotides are TGTGCCAGCAGCCCCCTGACACCTCTGAGCTCCTACGAGCAGTACTTC. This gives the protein CASSPLTPLSSYEQYF.

The CDR3 sequence is CASSLQGNTEAFF. The CDR3 DNA is TGTGCCAGCAGCTTACAGGGAAACACTGAAGCTTTCTTT. This chain joins TRBV14 and TRBJ1-1; TRBD1 is a possible D gene (6 bases). V gave up 5 bases and J gave up 2 bases, with 9 bases separating them. Germline-derived CDR1 and CDR2 are SGHDN and FVKESK. The CDR3 has 13 amino acids.

The CDR3 coding sequence is TGCAGTGCTAGTCGGCTAGCGGGAGCAGAGACCCAGTACTTC. It encodes CSASRLAGAETQYF. This sequence joins TRBV20-1 and TRBJ2-5, with TRBD2 identical over 10 bases. The CDR3 contains 14 residues. After removal of 3 bases from V and 4 bases from J, the junction contained 5 bases not matched to a gene. Germline V gene data show CDR1 as DFQATT and CDR2 as SNEGSKA (reference sequence).

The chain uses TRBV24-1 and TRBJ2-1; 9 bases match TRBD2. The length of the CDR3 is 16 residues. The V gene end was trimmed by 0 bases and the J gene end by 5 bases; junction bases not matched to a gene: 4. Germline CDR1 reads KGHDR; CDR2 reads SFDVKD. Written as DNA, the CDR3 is TGTGCCACCAGTGATTTGACGGCTAGCGGGGACAATGAGCAGTTCTTC. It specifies CATSDLTASGDNEQFF.